The 20 T cell receptor beta chains in this list originate from one sample, sequenced in a study of blood T cell repertoires in COVID-19. Libraries were prepared by immunoSEQ multiplex PCR; TCRdb keeps only in-frame clonotypes and omits some of them. The sample yields 250,000 to 300,000 clones, more than 75% seen once. Sequencing input: peripheral blood. The receptors were sampled from a woman in her thirties or forties who had recovered from COVID-19.

V gene TRBV2 combines with J gene TRBJ1-5; the D gene is possibly TRBD1 (6 bases). V lost 4 bases and J 7 bases, leaving 8 bases between the germline ends. Germline CDR1 and CDR2: SNHLY and FYNNEI. This CDR3 is 12 amino acids long. The CDR3 protein is CASSAQGQPQHF. CDR3 DNA: TGTGCCAGCAGTGCACAGGGCCAGCCCCAGCATTTT.

The chain recombines TRBV10-3 with TRBJ2-3; the match to TRBD1 covers 7 bases. Germline V CDR1 and CDR2: ENHRY, SYGVKD. This CDR3 is 13 amino acids long. Germline trimming cut 7 bases from V and 8 bases from J; bases unmatched to any gene: 9. The CDR3 region has the DNA TGTGCCATCACCTGGGACCCAGGGGGTACGCAGTATTTT. Its translation is CAITWDPGGTQYF.

This chain links TRBV6-5 with TRBJ1-2, with 9 nucleotides matching TRBD1. The CDR3 loop spans 13 amino acids. The junction had 6 bases not matched to a gene; V was cut back by 6 bases and J by 7 bases. Germline CDR1 MNHEY, CDR2 SVGAGI. The CDR3 region has the DNA TGTGCCAGCAGCCCGGGACAGGGTGGTGGCTACACCTTC. Its translation is CASSPGQGGGYTF.

Note on this clone: Additional DNA sequences in this sample encode the identical CDR3. The chain employs TRBV6-2 or TRBV6-3 and TRBJ2-3, with 11 bases matching TRBD2. From germline, CDR1 is MNHEY and CDR2 SVGEGT. Trimming took 5 bases from V and 1 from J; bases not matched to a gene: 2. The CDR3 contains 15 residues. CDR3 sequence (DNA): TGTGCCAGCAGTCAGGGACTAGCGGGCACAGATACGCAGTATTTT. This sequence encodes CASSQGLAGTDTQYF.

The chain links TRBV7-2 to TRBJ1-4, with a possible D match to TRBD1 (6 bases). There are 14 residues in the CDR3. Per the germline V gene, CDR1 is SGHTA and CDR2 is FQGNSA. Trimming removed 6 bases from V and 5 bases from J, with 13 bases in between. The CDR3 region is CASRLRTDNEKLFF. The CDR3 DNA reads as TGTGCCAGCAGACTTCGGACAGACAATGAAAAACTGTTTTTT.

In its sample, this clone was seen once. The chain recombines TRBV11-3 with TRBJ2-1, with D perhaps matching TRBD1 (5 bases). The germline V gene encodes CDR1 SGHNT and CDR2 YENEEA. This CDR3 region has 16 residues. V lost 1 base and J lost 0, with 10 bases in between. The CDR3 region has the DNA TGTGCCAGCAGCTTAGTGGGGCTAAGCTCCTACAATGAGCAGTTCTTC. Protein product: CASSLVGLSSYNEQFF.

This clone appeared a few times. The CDR3: CASSPPRGYEQYF. The CDR3 DNA follows: TGTGCCAGCAGCCCCCCCAGGGGTTACGAGCAGTACTTC. This chain connects TRBV3-1 (or the pseudogene TRBV3-2) to TRBJ2-7; D might be TRBD1 (6 bases). The CDR3 is made up of 13 amino acids. V was pared by 4 bases and J by 4 bases, with 11 bases between. Germline V gives CDR1 LGHDT, CDR2 YNNKEL (reference sequence).

The rearrangement links TRBV7-9 to TRBJ2-7, with D tentatively TRBD2 (5 bases). The length of the CDR3 is 13 residues. V gave up 5 bases and J gave up 1 base, with 9 bases separating them. Germline V lookup: CDR1 SEHNR, CDR2 FQNEAQ (reference sequence). CDR3: CASSPSGSYEQYV. The DNA of the CDR3 is TGTGCCAGCAGCCCCAGCGGATCCTACGAGCAGTACGTC.

The chain recombines TRBV18 with TRBJ1-2; D is perhaps TRBD1 (5 bases). Germline lookup yields CDR1 KGHSH and CDR2 LQKENI. The V gene lost 1 base and the J gene lost 8 bases, with 14 bases spanning the gap. The CDR3 totals 14 residues. The CDR3 reads CASSPQQEPVGYTF. In nucleotides, the CDR3 is TGTGCCAGCTCACCACAACAGGAGCCAGTGGGCTACACCTTC.

The rearrangement links TRBV6-5 to TRBJ1-2; 7 nucleotides agree with TRBD1. The V and J ends lost 7 bases and 4 bases, in that order; junction bases with no gene match: 9. Germline V lookup: CDR1 MNHEY, CDR2 SVGAGI. The CDR3 covers 14 residues. The CDR3 DNA sequence: TGTGCCAGCACTCTCGACAGGGCCCCCTATGGCTACACCTTC. It yields the protein CASTLDRAPYGYTF.

J is TRBJ1-1 and V is TRBV5-1; D ambiguous. V was shortened by 3 bases and J by 0 bases, with 12 bases between the two germline ends. CDR1 and CDR2 (germline): SGHRS, YFSETQ. This CDR3 comprises 15 residues. The CDR3: CASSSYPTLNTEAFF. CDR3 coding DNA: TGCGCCAGCAGCTCGTACCCCACACTGAACACTGAAGCTTTCTTT.

The chain combines TRBV19 with TRBJ2-7, with TRBD1 as a possible D gene (5 bases). The V gene lost 1 base and the J gene lost 3 bases, with 7 bases spanning the gap. This CDR3 contains 13 residues. The germline V gene has CDR1 LNHDA and CDR2 SQIVND (reference sequence). The CDR3 region is CASSIGTYYEQYF. CDR3 bases: TGTGCCAGTAGTATAGGGACATACTACGAGCAGTACTTC.

The sample holds a few counts of this clone. The chain uses TRBV18 and TRBJ1-1, with 10 bases that match TRBD1. The V gene's germline CDR1 is KGHSH and CDR2 LQKENI. The CDR3 has 16 amino acids. Trimming at V came to 4 bases and at J to 4 bases, leaving 9 bases not matched to a gene. CDR3 loop: CASSLGTGVIGTEAFF. DNA of the CDR3: TGTGCCAGCTCACTCGGGACAGGGGTAATAGGCACTGAAGCTTTCTTT.

This clone was seen just once. The V gene is TRBV21-1, the J gene TRBJ2-7; TRBD1 was called by the table and not checked on the DNA. TRBV21-1 is a pseudogene. The CDR3 runs 14 residues. CDR3 bases: TGTGCCAGTCCGAATCGACAGGCGTCCTACGAGCAGTACTTC. Protein product: CASPNRQASYEQYF.

This rearrangement joins TRBV19 to TRBJ1-2; D gene unclear. The germline V gene has CDR1 LNHDA and CDR2 SQIVND (reference sequence). The CDR3 is made up of 12 amino acids. Trimming pared 8 bases from V and 4 bases from J, leaving 11 bases between. This CDR3 is CASRPRGYGYTF. For the CDR3, the DNA is TGTGCCAGTCGGCCCCGCGGCTATGGCTACACCTTC.

This clone was counted a single time. J is TRBJ2-7 and V is TRBV7-9; TRBD1 is a possible D gene (6 bases). V shed 5 bases and J shed 2 bases, with 13 bases lying between them. This CDR3 region has 14 residues. CDR1 is SEHNR and CDR2 is FQNEAQ in the germline V gene (reference sequence). CDR3 DNA: TGTGCCAGCAGCCCCAGGGGCGCACCCTACGAGCAGTACTTC. It encodes CASSPRGAPYEQYF.

The chain recombines TRBV19 with TRBJ1-2; D perhaps matches TRBD1 (6 bases). The CDR3 runs 15 residues. From germline, CDR1 is LNHDA and CDR2 SQIVND (reference sequence). V lost 2 bases, J lost 2 bases, and 12 bases lay in between. DNA of the CDR3: TGTGCCAGTAGTATAACCGGGACAACCAACTATGGCTACACCTTC. Amino acid sequence: CASSITGTTNYGYTF.

The genes are TRBV6-5 and TRBJ1-5, with TRBD1 as a possible D gene (5 bases). V lost 6 bases, J lost 7 bases, and 16 bases lay in between. CDR3 length: 14 residues. CDR1 MNHEY and CDR2 SVGAGI come from the germline V gene. The CDR3 nucleotides read TGTGCCAGCAGCCCCTTAGGGGCAGGGCAGCCCCAGCATTTT. Its translation: CASSPLGAGQPQHF.

V and J are TRBV18 and TRBJ1-6; weak D call: TRBD1 (5 bases). Trimming stripped 3 bases from V and 5 bases from J, with 8 bases between. This CDR3 spans 14 amino acids. The germline gives CDR1 KGHSH, CDR2 LQKENI. CDR3 coding DNA: TGTGCCAGCTCACCGCGGGGGGATAATTCACCCCTCCACTTT. Residues: CASSPRGDNSPLHF. The full variable domain, rest sourced from reference TRBV18 and TRBJ1-6, is NAGVMQNPRHLVRRRGQEARLRCSPMKGHSHVYWYRQLPEEGLKFMVYLQKENIIDESGMPKERFSAEFPKEGPSILRIQQVVRGDSAAYFCASSPRGDNSPLHFGNGTRLTVT.

The gene calls are TRBV30 and TRBJ2-2; 9 nucleotides match TRBD2. Per the germline V gene, CDR1 is GTSNPN and CDR2 is SVGIG (reference sequence). The CDR3 has 16 amino acids. V lost 0 bases to trimming and J lost 5 bases; unmatched junction nucleotides: 7. The CDR3 sequence: CAWSVVAGVGTGELFF. Here the CDR3 DNA reads TGTGCCTGGAGTGTTGTAGCGGGAGTGGGAACCGGGGAGCTGTTTTTT.